The 19 T cell receptor beta chains in this list originate from one sample, sequenced in a study of sequential checkpoint blockade in melanoma. Indicated treatment: randomized to nivolumab then ipilimumab (arm A) or the reverse (arm B). The assay was immunoSEQ multiplex PCR, and TCRdb's table has in-frame clones only and misses some. The profile shows a few thousand clones, roughly 69% of them singletons. Source: CD8+ T cells sorted from blood (inferred from file names), taken from a patient given nivolumab and ipilimumab in sequence. The receptors were sampled from a human donor with melanoma.

The rearrangement uses TRBV10-2 and TRBJ1-2; D might be TRBD1 (5 bases). The CDR3 has 16 residues. Trimming pared 2 bases from V and 1 base from J, leaving 14 bases between. The germline V gene has CDR1 WSHSY and CDR2 SAAADI. The CDR3 coding sequence is TGCGCCAGCAGTGAGGAGGGGACTTACCTTAACTATGGCTACACCTTC. Translating gives CASSEEGTYLNYGYTF.

The chain recombines TRBV30 with TRBJ2-5, with TRBD2 matching 12 bases. The CDR3 has 16 residues. Per the germline V gene, CDR1 is GTSNPN and CDR2 is SVGIG (reference sequence). The V and J ends lost 2 bases and 5 bases, in that order; junction bases with no gene match: 9. The CDR3 sequence is CAWSFRTSGIGETQYF. CDR3 DNA: TGTGCCTGGAGTTTCCGGACTAGCGGGATTGGGGAGACCCAGTACTTC.

This clone has a handful of counts. The genes are TRBV10-3 and TRBJ2-7; 7 bases are a match to TRBD1. This CDR3 is 15 amino acids long. Germline V gives CDR1 ENHRY, CDR2 SYGVKD. The trim removed 0 bases at V and 0 bases at J, leaving 2 bases unmatched. CDR3 in amino acids: CAISESRGLSYEQYF. CDR3 nucleotide sequence: TGTGCCATCAGTGAGTCAAGGGGGCTCTCCTACGAGCAGTACTTC.

This clone is judged large. This rearrangement joins TRBV19 to TRBJ1-5; possible D gene TRBD1, 5 bases. V was cut by 4 bases and J by 0 bases, with 10 bases left in between. The germline V gene has CDR1 LNHDA and CDR2 SQIVND (reference sequence). The CDR3 length is 15 residues. In DNA, the CDR3 is TGTGCCAGTAGTACCATGACAGTTAGCAATCAGCCCCAGCATTTT. Protein sequence: CASSTMTVSNQPQHF.

CDR3 sequence: CASSLLLRTSGRETQYF. In DNA, the CDR3 is TGTGCCAGCAGCTTGCTCCTGAGGACTAGCGGGAGAGAGACCCAGTACTTC. The chain couples TRBV7-9 to TRBJ2-5; 13 bases fit TRBD2. The junction had 8 bases not matched to a gene; V was cut back by 3 bases and J by 4 bases. The CDR3 spans 17 residues. Germline CDR1 is SEHNR and CDR2 is FQNEAQ (reference sequence).

The chain combines TRBV27 with TRBJ2-7, with 10 positions matching TRBD2. This CDR3 contains 17 residues. With V trimmed by 2 bases and J by 0 bases, 7 bases remained unmatched. Germline V gives CDR1 MNHEY, CDR2 SMNVEV (reference sequence). The CDR3 spells CASSLSRLAGASYEQYF. The CDR3 DNA reads TGTGCCAGCAGTTTAAGTCGGCTAGCGGGAGCCTCCTACGAGCAGTACTTC.

The genes are TRBV5-1 and TRBJ2-7, with D tentatively TRBD1 (6 bases). This CDR3 contains 12 residues. The germline V gene encodes CDR1 SGHRS and CDR2 YFSETQ. The V gene lost 4 bases and the J gene lost 6 bases, with 11 bases spanning the gap. This CDR3 is CASSMRGSEQYF. CDR3 bases: TGCGCCAGCAGCATGAGGGGGAGCGAGCAGTACTTC.

The CDR3 nucleotides read TGTGCCATCAGTGAGTCGGGGGGAGAGACCCAGTACTTC. Translation gives CAISESGGETQYF. J is TRBJ2-5 and V is TRBV10-3, with D possibly being TRBD2 (6 bases). The V gene lost 0 bases and the J gene lost 4 bases, with 6 bases spanning the gap. The CDR3 extends over 13 amino acids. CDR1 and CDR2 (germline): ENHRY, SYGVKD.

The rearrangement uses TRBV19 and TRBJ2-1, with a weak D call TRBD2 (5 bases). This CDR3 has 16 residues. Germline CDR1 and CDR2: LNHDA and SQIVND (reference sequence). Trimming shortened V by 5 bases and J by 2 bases, and 16 bases separated the two germline ends. The CDR3 spells CASSLGDGLTYNEQFF. The CDR3 coding sequence is TGTGCCAGTAGTTTGGGTGACGGACTTACCTACAATGAGCAGTTCTTC.

The rearrangement links TRBV5-1 to TRBJ2-5; TRBD1 matches 10 bases. The J call is uncertain, as TRBJ2-7 better fits the DNA end. Germline V CDR1 and CDR2: SGHRS, YFSETQ. The CDR3 consists of 14 residues. The chain's CDR3 is CASSLRDRGHEQYF. In DNA, the CDR3 is TGCGCCAGCAGCTTGCGGGACAGGGGTCACGAGCAGTACTTC.

There are a few counts of this clone. This chain links TRBV4-2 with TRBJ2-1, with TRBD2 matching 10 bases. This CDR3 comprises 16 residues. Germline lookup yields CDR1 LGHNA and CDR2 YNFKEQ. J gave up 2 bases and V 4 bases, and 5 bases lay outside the gene matches. CDR3 coding DNA: TGTGCCAGCAGCCGGAGCGGGGGGGAGACCTACAATGAGCAGTTCTTC. Protein sequence: CASSRSGGETYNEQFF.

The gene calls are TRBV6-1 and TRBJ2-1; unclear D gene. This CDR3 has 12 residues. Between the trimmed V and J ends, which lost 2 bases and 10 bases, there was a span of 9 bases. The germline V gene encodes CDR1 MNHNS and CDR2 SASEGT. The CDR3 is CASSEWQTEQFF. The CDR3 bases are TGTGCCAGCAGTGAATGGCAGACAGAGCAGTTCTTC.

This rearrangement joins TRBV7-2 to TRBJ2-3; the D gene is possibly TRBD2 (5 bases). The CDR3 is 15 amino acids. V lost 6 bases and J lost 0, with 13 bases in between. CDR1 is SGHTA, CDR2 FQGNSA, per germline. The CDR3 sequence: CASSRTPTSTDTQYF. CDR3 coding DNA: TGTGCCAGCAGTCGGACTCCGACTAGCACAGATACGCAGTATTTT.

The V call is TRBV2, the J call TRBJ2-5; D is perhaps TRBD2 (5 bases). The J call may be faulty, since TRBJ2-7 better matches the DNA end. Germline V gene data show CDR1 as SNHLY and CDR2 as FYNNEI. CDR3 length equals 13 residues. The CDR3 DNA follows: TGTGCCAGCAGAGGACGCCGGGACTACGAGCAGTACTTC. It specifies CASRGRRDYEQYF.

This sequence joins TRBV6-4 and TRBJ1-5; D is unclear. The V end lost 3 bases, the J end lost 3 bases, and 6 bases lay between the germline ends. Germline CDR1 MRHNA, CDR2 SNTAGT. The CDR3 sequence is 13 residues long. The CDR3 spells CASSEADNQPQHF. As DNA, the CDR3 is TGTGCCAGCAGTGAGGCAGACAATCAGCCCCAGCATTTT.

In this sample, this clone is medium-sized (0.01 to 0.1%). CDR3: CASSKDSSYEQYF. The CDR3 nucleotides are TGTGCCAGCAGCAAAGACAGCTCCTACGAGCAGTACTTC. The genes are TRBV21-1 and TRBJ2-7; no DNA check was done on the table's D call, TRBD1. TRBV21-1 has pseudogene status. This CDR3 spans 13 amino acids.

This clone was observed a few times. This rearrangement joins TRBV4-3 to TRBJ2-5; 8 bases match TRBD1. Germline V lookup: CDR1 LGHNA, CDR2 YSLEER. V shed 6 bases, J shed 5 bases, and the junction held 5 bases outside the gene matches. The CDR3 sequence is 13 residues long. The CDR3 DNA is TGCGCCAGCAGTCGCCGGGACAGGGAGACCCAGTACTTC. This encodes CASSRRDRETQYF.

V gene TRBV7-2 combines with J gene TRBJ2-2, with a possible D match to TRBD1 (6 bases). Trimming cost V 1 base and J 4 bases, with 16 bases left between them. The CDR3 spans 17 residues. Per the germline V gene, CDR1 is SGHTA and CDR2 is FQGNSA. The chain's CDR3 is CASSLGSRQAITGELFF. CDR3 nucleotide sequence: TGTGCCAGCAGCTTAGGTTCCAGACAGGCTATCACCGGGGAGCTGTTTTTT. Drawing the rest from reference TRBV7-2 and TRBJ2-2, the complete variable domain is GAGVSQSPSNKVTEKGKDVELRCDPISGHTALYWYRQSLGQGLEFLIYFQGNSAPDKSGLPSDRFSAERTGGSVSTLTIQRTQQEDSAVYLCASSLGSRQAITGELFFGEGSRLTVL.

This chain uses TRBV4-1 with TRBJ1-5, with TRBD1 as a possible D gene (5 bases). Trimming pared 0 bases from V and 7 bases from J, leaving 10 bases between. The CDR3 consists of 14 residues. The germline gives CDR1 MGHRA, CDR2 YSYEKL. In nucleotides, the CDR3 is TGCGCCAGCAGCCAAGATCAGGGTCCGCAGCCCCAGCATTTT. Translation: CASSQDQGPQPQHF.